The rows below give T cell receptor beta chains drawn from one sample of a study of response to subunit inactivated influenza vaccine. MiXCR, run by TCRdb on the RT-PCR reads, gives a single entry per CDR3 protein. The data hold about 170,000 distinct CDR3 sequences, with approximately 12% observed a single time. The same sample was also used in a study of T cells expressing NK-cell markers.

Sample: CD8+ T cells sorted from PBMCs, taken approximately 12 days after vaccination. These receptors all come from a man aged 50 to 59 who received an inactivated influenza vaccine. The CDR3 runs from the conserved cysteine through the conserved F or W. D genes are given only for firm matches. For some rows the clone size is stated as once, few or many, or as a class when expanded; others skip it.

.	TRBJ2-7	TRBV4-3	TRBD1	CASSQDPLGTGGPYEQYF	TGCGCCAGCAGCCAAGATCCCCTCGGGACAGGGGGCCCCTACGAGCAGTACTTC
.	TRBJ2-7	TRBV7-8	.	CASSMDWAYEQYF	TGTGCCAGCAGCATGGACTGGGCCTACGAGCAGTACTTC
.	TRBJ2-1	TRBV27	TRBD2	CASSITGTSVNEQFF	TGTGCCAGCAGTATAACCGGGACTAGCGTCAATGAGCAGTTCTTC
.	TRBJ2-1	TRBV10-3	.	CAISLGSSYNEQFF	TGTGCCATCAGTCTAGGGAGCTCCTACAATGAGCAGTTCTTC
once	TRBJ2-7	TRBV7-9	TRBD1	CASSPQGQGASSYEQYF	TGTGCCAGCAGCCCCCAAGGACAGGGGGCTTCATCCTACGAGCAGTACTTC
many	TRBJ2-5	TRBV2	TRBD2	CASSTSGTSGDQETQYF	TGTGCCAGCAGTACCTCCGGGACTAGCGGGGATCAAGAGACCCAGTACTTC
many	TRBJ2-7	TRBV5-5	.	CASSLGPRDDFNEQYF	TGTGCCAGCAGCTTGGGGCCCCGGGACGACTTCAACGAGCAGTACTTC
few	TRBJ2-7	TRBV4-3	TRBD1	CASSLRTGKSEQYF	TGCGCCAGCAGCCTTAGGACAGGGAAGTCCGAGCAGTACTTC
once	TRBJ1-4	TRBV4-3	TRBD1	CASSQEMMRTGTMVVANEKLFF	TGCGCCAGCAGCCAAGAGATGATGCGGACAGGGACGATGGTGGTAGCTAATGAAAAACTGTTTTTT
.	TRBJ2-1	TRBV7-8	TRBD1	CASSFRTGEASSYNEQFF	TGTGCCAGCAGCTTTAGGACAGGGGAGGCTAGCTCCTACAATGAGCAGTTCTTC
.	TRBJ2-1	TRBV5-6	.	CPSSFLTGYRSQFF	TGTCCCAGCAGCTTTCTGACGGGATACAGATCCCAGTTCTTC
few	TRBJ2-1	TRBV12-3/TRBV12-4	.	CASSPQGDEQFF	TGTGCCAGCAGTCCTCAGGGCGATGAGCAGTTCTTC
.	TRBJ1-2	TRBV5-1	.	CASSRVRGDYGYTF	TGCGCCAGCAGCCGAGTGAGGGGTGACTATGGCTACACCTTC
.	TRBJ2-7	TRBV25-1	TRBD2	CASSLSGGASEQYF	TGTGCCAGCAGTCTTAGCGGGGGGGCTTCCGAGCAGTACTTC
many	TRBJ1-1	TRBV6-6	.	CASSYGGTEAFF	TGCGCCAGCAGCTATGGGGGGACTGAAGCTTTCTTT
.	TRBJ2-1	TRBV11-1	TRBD2	CASSRYRTSGRSSYNEQFF	TGTGCCAGCAGTCGGTACCGGACTAGCGGACGGAGCTCCTACAATGAGCAGTTCTTC
.	TRBJ2-5	TRBV11-1	TRBD2	CASSLIGGGARETQYF	TGTGCCAGCAGCTTAATCGGCGGGGGGGCCCGGGAGACCCAGTACTTC
many	TRBJ1-3	TRBV12-3/TRBV12-4	.	CASSPRDTIYF	TGTGCCAGCAGCCCCAGGGACACCATATATTTT
many	TRBJ2-1	TRBV12-3/TRBV12-4	.	CASSPFKGRLTEQFF	TGTGCCAGCAGTCCCTTTAAGGGAAGATTGACTGAGCAGTTCTTC
.	TRBJ2-3	TRBV6-2/TRBV6-3	TRBD2	CASRRLAGGPLETQYF	TGTGCCAGCAGGCGTCTAGCGGGAGGGCCATTGGAAACGCAGTATTTT
.	TRBJ2-5	TRBV2	.	CASSEEAGFTETQYF	TGTGCCAGCAGTGAAGAAGCAGGGTTCACGGAGACCCAGTACTTC
few	TRBJ2-2	TRBV2	.	CASSGPGHSNTGELFF	TGTGCCAGCAGTGGCCCGGGACACTCGAACACCGGGGAGCTGTTTTTT
few	TRBJ2-3	TRBV5-1	.	CASSLGASDTQYF	TGCGCCAGCAGCTTGGGAGCATCAGATACGCAGTATTTT
few	TRBJ2-1	TRBV24-1	.	CATSDAIDEQFF	TGTGCCACCAGTGATGCTATCGATGAGCAGTTCTTC